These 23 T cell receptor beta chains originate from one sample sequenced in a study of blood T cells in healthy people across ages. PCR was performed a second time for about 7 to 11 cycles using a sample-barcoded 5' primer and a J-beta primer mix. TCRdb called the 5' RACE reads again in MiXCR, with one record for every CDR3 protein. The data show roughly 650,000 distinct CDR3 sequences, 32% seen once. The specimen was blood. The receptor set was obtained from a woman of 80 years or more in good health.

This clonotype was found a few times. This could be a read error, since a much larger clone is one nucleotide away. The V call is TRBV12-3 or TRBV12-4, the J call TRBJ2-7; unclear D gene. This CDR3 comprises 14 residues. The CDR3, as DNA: TGTGCCAGCAGTTTGTATGGAGTCTCCTACAAGCAGTACTTC. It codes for CASSLYGVSYKQYF.

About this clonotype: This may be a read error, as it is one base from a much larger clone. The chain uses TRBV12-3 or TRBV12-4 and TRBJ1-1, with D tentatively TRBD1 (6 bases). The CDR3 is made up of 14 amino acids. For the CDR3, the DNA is TGTACCAGCAGCCACGGGGGGCTGAGGACTGAAGCTTTCTTT. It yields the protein CTSSHGGLRTEAFF.

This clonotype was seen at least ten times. CDR3 DNA: TGTGCCTGGAGATTAGCGGGGGGGAACTACGAGCAGTACTTC. This translates into CAWRLAGGNYEQYF. The chain uses TRBV30 and TRBJ2-7; TRBD2 matches 11 bases. The CDR3 covers 14 residues. V lost 3 bases to trimming and J lost 3 bases; unmatched junction nucleotides: 4. CDR1 and CDR2 (germline): GTSNPN, SVGIG (reference sequence). The complete variable domain, with remaining parts taken from reference TRBV30 and TRBJ2-7, reads SQTIHQWPATLVQPVGSPLSLECTVEGTSNPNLYWYRQAAGRGLQLLFYSVGIGQISSEVPQNLSASRPQDRQFILSSKKLLLSDSGFYLCAWRLAGGNYEQYFGPGTRLTVT.

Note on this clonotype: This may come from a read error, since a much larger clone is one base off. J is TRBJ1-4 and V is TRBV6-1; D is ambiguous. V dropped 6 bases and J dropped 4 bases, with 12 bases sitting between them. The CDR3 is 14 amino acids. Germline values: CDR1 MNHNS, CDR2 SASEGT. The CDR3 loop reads CASSKRGVNEKLFF. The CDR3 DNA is TGTGCCAGCAGCAAACGGGGAGTTAATGAAAAACTGTTTTTT.

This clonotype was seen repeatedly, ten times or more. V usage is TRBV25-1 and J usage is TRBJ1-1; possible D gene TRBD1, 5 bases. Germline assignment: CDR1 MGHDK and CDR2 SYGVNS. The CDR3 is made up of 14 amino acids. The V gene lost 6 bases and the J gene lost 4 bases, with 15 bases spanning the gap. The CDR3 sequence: CASRGVGLGTEAFF. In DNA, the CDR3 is TGTGCCAGCAGAGGGGTGGGGCTAGGCACTGAAGCTTTCTTT.

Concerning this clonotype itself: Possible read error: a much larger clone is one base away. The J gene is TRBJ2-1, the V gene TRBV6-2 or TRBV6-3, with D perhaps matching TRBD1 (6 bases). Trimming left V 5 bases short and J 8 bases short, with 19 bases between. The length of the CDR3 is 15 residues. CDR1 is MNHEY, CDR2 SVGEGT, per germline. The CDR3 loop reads CASSPTGQKLHEQFF. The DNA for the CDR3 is TGTGCCAGCAGTCCCACCGGACAGAAACTACATGAGCAGTTCTTC.

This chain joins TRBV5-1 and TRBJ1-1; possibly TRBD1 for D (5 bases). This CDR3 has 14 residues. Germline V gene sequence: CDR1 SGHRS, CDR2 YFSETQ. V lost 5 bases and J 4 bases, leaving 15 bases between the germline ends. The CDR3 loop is CASSSGGYGTEAFF. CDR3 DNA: TGCGCCAGCAGTTCGGGGGGATACGGCACTGAAGCTTTCTTT.

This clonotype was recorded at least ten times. CDR3 nucleotides: TGTGCCAGCAGCCCTTGGGGGAGACCACCTATGACTGAAGCTTTCTTT. Translation: CASSPWGRPPMTEAFF. The J gene is TRBJ1-1, the V gene TRBV6-5; D is possibly TRBD1 (5 bases). Trimming removed 6 bases at V and 5 bases at J, with 22 bases between. This CDR3 contains 16 residues. CDR1 and CDR2 from the germline V gene are MNHEY and SVGAGI.

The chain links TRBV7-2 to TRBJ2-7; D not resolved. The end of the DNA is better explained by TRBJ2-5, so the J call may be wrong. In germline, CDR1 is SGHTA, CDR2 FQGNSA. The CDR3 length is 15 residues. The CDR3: CASSLGLHPQETQYF. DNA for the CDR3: TGTGCCAGCAGCTTAGGGCTCCACCCCCAGGAGACCCAGTACTTC.

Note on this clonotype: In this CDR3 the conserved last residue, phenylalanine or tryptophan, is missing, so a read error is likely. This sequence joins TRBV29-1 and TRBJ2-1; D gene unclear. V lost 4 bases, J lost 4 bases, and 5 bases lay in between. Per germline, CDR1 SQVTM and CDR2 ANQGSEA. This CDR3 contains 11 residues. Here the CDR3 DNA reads TGCAGCGTTGGTCCATACAATGAGCAGTTCGTC. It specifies CSVGPYNEQFV.

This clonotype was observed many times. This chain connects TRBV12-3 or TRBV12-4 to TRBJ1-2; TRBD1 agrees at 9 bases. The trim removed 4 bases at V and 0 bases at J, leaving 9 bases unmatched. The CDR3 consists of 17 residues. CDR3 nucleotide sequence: TGTGCCAGCAGTTACCGGGACAGGGCCCTAGCTAACTATGGCTACACCTTC. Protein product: CASSYRDRALANYGYTF.

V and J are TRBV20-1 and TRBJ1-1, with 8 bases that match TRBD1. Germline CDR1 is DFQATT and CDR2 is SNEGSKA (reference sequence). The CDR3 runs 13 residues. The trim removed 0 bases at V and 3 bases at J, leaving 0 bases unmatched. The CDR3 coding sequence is TGCAGTGCTAGAGAGGACAGGGACACTGAAGCTTTCTTT. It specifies CSAREDRDTEAFF.

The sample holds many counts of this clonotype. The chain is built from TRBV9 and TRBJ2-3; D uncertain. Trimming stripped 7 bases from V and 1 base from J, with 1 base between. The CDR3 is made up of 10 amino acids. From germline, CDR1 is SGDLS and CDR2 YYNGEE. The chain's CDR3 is CASGTDTQYF. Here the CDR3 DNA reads TGTGCCAGCGGCACAGATACGCAGTATTTT.

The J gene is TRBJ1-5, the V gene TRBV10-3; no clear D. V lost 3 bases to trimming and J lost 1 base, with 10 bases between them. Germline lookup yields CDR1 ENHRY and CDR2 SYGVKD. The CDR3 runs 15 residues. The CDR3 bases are TGTGCCATCAGTGATCTCGGAAAGAGCAATCAGCCCCAGCATTTT. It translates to CAISDLGKSNQPQHF.

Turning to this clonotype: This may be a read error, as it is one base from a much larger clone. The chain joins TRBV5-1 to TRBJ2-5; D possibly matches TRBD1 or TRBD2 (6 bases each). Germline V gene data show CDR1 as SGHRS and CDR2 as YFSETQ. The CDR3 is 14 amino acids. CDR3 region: CASSLRGRQGTQYF. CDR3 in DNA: TGCGCCAGCAGCTTACGGGGGCGACAAGGGACCCAGTACTTC.

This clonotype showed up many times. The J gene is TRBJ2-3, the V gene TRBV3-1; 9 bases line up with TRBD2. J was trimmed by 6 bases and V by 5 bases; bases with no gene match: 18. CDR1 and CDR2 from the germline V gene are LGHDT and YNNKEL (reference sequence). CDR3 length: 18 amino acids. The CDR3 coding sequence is TGTGCCAGCAGCGCATTGGGGGATCGGCGGGGGGGCGTCGATACGCAGTATTTT. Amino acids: CASSALGDRRGGVDTQYF.

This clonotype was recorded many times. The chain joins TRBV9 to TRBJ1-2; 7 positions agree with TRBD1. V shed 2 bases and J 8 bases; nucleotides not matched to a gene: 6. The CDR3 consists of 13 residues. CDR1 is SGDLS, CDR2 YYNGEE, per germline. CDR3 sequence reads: CASSVWDSSGYTF. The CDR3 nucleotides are TGTGCCAGCAGCGTTTGGGACAGTTCGGGCTACACCTTC.

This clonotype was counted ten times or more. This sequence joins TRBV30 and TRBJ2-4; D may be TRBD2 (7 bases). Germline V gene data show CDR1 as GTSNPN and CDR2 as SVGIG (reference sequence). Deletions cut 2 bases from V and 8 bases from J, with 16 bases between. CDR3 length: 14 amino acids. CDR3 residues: CAWSRMGGGDIQYF. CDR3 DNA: TGTGCCTGGAGTCGAATGGGAGGGGGAGACATTCAGTACTTC.

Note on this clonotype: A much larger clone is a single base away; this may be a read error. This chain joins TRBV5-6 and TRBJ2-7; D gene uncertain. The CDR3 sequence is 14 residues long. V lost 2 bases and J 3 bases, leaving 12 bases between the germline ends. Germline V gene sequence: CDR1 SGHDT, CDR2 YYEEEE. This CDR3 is CASSFPGTSYEQYF. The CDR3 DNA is TGTGCCAGCAGCTTCCCAGGTACAAGCTACGAGCAGTACTTC.

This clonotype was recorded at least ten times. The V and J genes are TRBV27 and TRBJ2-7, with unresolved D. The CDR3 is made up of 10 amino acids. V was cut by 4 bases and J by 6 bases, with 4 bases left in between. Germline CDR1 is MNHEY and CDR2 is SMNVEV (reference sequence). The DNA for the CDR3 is TGTGCCAGCAGTTCTACCGAGCAGTACTTC. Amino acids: CASSSTEQYF.

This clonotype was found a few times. Here the CDR3 DNA reads TGTGCCAGCAGTCCCTGGGGCACAGATACGCAGTATTTT. It translates to CASSPWGTDTQYF. V is TRBV27 and J is TRBJ2-3, with D uncertain. CDR1 and CDR2 from the germline V gene are MNHEY and SMNVEV (reference sequence). Between the trimmed V and J ends, which lost 5 bases and 1 base, there was a span of 7 bases. This CDR3 has 13 amino acids.

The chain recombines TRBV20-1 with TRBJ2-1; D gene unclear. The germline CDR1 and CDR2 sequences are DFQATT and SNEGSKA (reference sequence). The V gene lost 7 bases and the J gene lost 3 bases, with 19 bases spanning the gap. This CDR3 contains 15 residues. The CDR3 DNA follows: TGCAGTGTTGTGGATAGCATTTCCAACTACAATGAGCAGTTCTTC. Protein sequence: CSVVDSISNYNEQFF.

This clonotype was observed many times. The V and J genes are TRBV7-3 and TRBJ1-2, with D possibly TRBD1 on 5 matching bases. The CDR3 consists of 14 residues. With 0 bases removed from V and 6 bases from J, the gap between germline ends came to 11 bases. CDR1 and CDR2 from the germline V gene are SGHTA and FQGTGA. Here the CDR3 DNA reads TGTGCCAGCAGCTTAACTAGGGGAGGGGATGGCTACACCTTC. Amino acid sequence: CASSLTRGGDGYTF.